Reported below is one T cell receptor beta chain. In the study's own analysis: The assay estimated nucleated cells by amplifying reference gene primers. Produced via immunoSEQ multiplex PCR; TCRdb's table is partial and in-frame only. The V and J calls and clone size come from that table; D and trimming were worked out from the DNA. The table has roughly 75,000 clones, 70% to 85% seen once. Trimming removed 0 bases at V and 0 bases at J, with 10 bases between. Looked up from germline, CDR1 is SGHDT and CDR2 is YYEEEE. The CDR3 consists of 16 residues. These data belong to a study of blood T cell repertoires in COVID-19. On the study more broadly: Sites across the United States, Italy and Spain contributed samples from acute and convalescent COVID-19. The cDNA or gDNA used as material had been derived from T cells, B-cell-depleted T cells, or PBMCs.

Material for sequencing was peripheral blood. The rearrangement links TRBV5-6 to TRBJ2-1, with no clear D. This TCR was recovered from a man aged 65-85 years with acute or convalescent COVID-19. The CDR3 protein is CASSLDPFSSYNEQFF. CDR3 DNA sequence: TGTGCCAGCAGCTTGGACCCATTTAGCTCCTACAATGAGCAGTTCTTC.